This T cell receptor beta chain emerged from a study of T-cell reconstitution after alpha-beta-depleted transplantation in children. Unique molecular identifiers were incorporated into the prepared TCRbeta library. TCRdb used MiXCR to reprocess the PCR reads, holding one entry per CDR3 protein. Of about 980,000 distinct CDR3 sequences listed, roughly 31% were seen once; the top ten hold roughly 28%. Notes on the study in general: Among T cells one year after transplant, newly produced cells accounted for most counts and diversity. The origin of alpha-beta T cells about two months after transplant was reportedly several hundred expanded graft clones. Some patients showed high day-60 TCRbeta diversity, which derived from surviving recipient T cells and thymic progenitors.

In the case of this clonotype: Its target is not known.

CDR1 is KGHDR, CDR2 SFDVKD, per germline. The CDR3 is 15 residues long. V dropped 5 bases and J dropped 6; count of bases not matched to a gene: 5. The chain recombines TRBV24-1 with TRBJ2-1; 11 nucleotides line up with TRBD1. This clonotype originated in a boy younger than two who had a stem cell transplant for SCID, so the T cells may come from the graft donor. The material sequenced was PBMCs, mostly from graft donor cells, taken 360 days after TCRalphabeta/CD19-depleted stem cell transplant. As DNA, the CDR3 is TGTGCCACCAGTGCCTCCGGGACAGGGGGCAATGAGCAGTTCTTC. This sequence encodes CATSASGTGGNEQFF.